This TCR beta chain is from a study of glioma-infiltrating T cells after dendritic cell vaccination. TCRdb's table, derived via immunoSEQ multiplex PCR, lists solely in-frame clones and lacks some. This sample has 80,000 to 95,000 clones, with more than 70% found just once. Only patients with spare fresh-frozen tumor and over two years of follow-up were included. Deletions cut 1 base from V and 4 bases from J, with 7 bases between. The V gene's germline CDR1 is MGHRA and CDR2 YSYEKL. This CDR3 spans 13 amino acids. The V and J genes are TRBV4-1 and TRBJ1-2; D remains ambiguous. Sequenced here: blood, sampled before dendritic cell vaccination. This TCR was sampled from a human donor with glioblastoma. CDR3 residues: CASSQVEVYGYTF. CDR3 coding DNA: TGCGCCAGCAGCCAAGTTGAGGTCTATGGCTACACCTTC.